Below, one TCR beta chain is given with its context. Its antigen is as yet unknown. The data originate from a study of T cell clones after liver transplantation. Study in general: In this trial, immunosuppression withdrawal was attempted within 2 years of liver transplant. Blood was drawn pre-transplant, before withdrawal, and after full or failed withdrawal.

J gave up 4 bases and V 5 bases, and 7 bases lay outside the gene matches. Germline V gene lookup returns CDR1 SNHLY and CDR2 FYNNEI. The CDR3 runs 16 residues. Thawed unstimulated PBMCs were FACS-sorted by CD3, CD4 and CD8 into two populations. General study results and limits: Circulating graft-donor-reactive CD4 TCRbeta sequences fell significantly post-transplant in most of the 8 subjects.

This table comes from immunoSEQ multiplex PCR, and its TCRdb copy is limited to in-frame clones, with some not included. Among 20,000 or so clones listed, 80% to 95% were seen once. This sample comprised CD8+ T cells from blood, obtained nearly 26 months after liver transplant. The V call is TRBV2, the J call TRBJ2-1, with TRBD2 matching over 11 bases. The source is a human patient who received a liver transplant. Some T cells may originate from the graft donor. This CDR3 is CASSPWTSGSYNEQFF. The CDR3, as DNA: TGTGCCAGCAGTCCGTGGACTAGCGGGTCGTACAATGAGCAGTTCTTC.